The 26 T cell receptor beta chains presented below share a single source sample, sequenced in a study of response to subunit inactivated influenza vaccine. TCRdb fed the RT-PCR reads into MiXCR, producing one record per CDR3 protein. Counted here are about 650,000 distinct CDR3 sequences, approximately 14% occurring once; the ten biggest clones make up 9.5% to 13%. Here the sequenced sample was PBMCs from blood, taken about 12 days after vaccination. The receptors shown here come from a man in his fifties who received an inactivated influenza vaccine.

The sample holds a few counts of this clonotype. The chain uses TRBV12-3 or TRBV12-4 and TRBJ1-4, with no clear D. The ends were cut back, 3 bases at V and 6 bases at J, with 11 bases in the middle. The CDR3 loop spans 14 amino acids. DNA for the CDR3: TGTGCCAGCAGTTTCAGGCAGGACCATGAAAAACTGTTTTTT. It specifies CASSFRQDHEKLFF.

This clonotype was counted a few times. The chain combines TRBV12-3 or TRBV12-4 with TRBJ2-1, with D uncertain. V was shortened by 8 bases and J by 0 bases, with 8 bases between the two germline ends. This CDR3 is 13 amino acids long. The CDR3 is CASAISSYNEQFF. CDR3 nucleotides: TGTGCCAGCGCAATTAGCTCCTACAATGAGCAGTTCTTC.

The CDR3 sequence is CAWTSWGDNEQFF. The CDR3 coding sequence is TGTGCCTGGACTAGCTGGGGGGACAATGAGCAGTTCTTC. V usage is TRBV30 and J usage is TRBJ2-1, with a tentative D call TRBD2 (6 bases). There are 13 residues in the CDR3. Trimming removed 4 bases from V and 5 bases from J, with 12 bases in between. Germline CDR1 is GTSNPN and CDR2 is SVGIG (reference sequence).

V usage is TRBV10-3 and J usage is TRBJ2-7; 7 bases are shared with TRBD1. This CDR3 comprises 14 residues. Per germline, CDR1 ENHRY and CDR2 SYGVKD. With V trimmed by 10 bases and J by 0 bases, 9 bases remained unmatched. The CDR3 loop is CATIQTGFSYEQYF. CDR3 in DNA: TGTGCCACCATCCAGACAGGGTTCTCCTACGAGCAGTACTTC.

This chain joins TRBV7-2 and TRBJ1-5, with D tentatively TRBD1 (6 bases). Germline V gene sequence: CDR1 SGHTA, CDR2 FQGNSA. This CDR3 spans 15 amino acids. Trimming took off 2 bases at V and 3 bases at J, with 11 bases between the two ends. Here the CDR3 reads CASSLQQGHNQPQHF. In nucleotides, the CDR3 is TGTGCCAGCAGCTTACAACAGGGCCACAATCAGCCCCAGCATTTT. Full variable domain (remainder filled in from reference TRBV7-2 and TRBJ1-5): GAGVSQSPSNKVTEKGKDVELRCDPISGHTALYWYRQSLGQGLEFLIYFQGNSAPDKSGLPSDRFSAERTGGSVSTLTIQRTQQEDSAVYLCASSLQQGHNQPQHFGDGTRLSIL.

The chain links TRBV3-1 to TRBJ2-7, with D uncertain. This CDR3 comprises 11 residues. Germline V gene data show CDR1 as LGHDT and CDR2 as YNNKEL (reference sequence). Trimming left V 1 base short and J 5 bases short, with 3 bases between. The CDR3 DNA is TGTGCCAGCAGCCAAGTGGACGAGCAGTACTTC. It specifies CASSQVDEQYF.

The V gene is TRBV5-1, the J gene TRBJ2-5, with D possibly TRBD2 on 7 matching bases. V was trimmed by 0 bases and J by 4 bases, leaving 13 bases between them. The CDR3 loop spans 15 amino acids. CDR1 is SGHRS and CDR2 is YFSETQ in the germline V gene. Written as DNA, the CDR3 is TGCGCCAGCAGCTTGGTGTCGGGGGGCGGAGAGACCCAGTACTTC. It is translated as CASSLVSGGGETQYF. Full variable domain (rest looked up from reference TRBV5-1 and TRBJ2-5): KAGVTQTPRYLIKTRGQQVTLSCSPISGHRSVSWYQQTPGQGLQFLFEYFSETQRNKGNFPGRFSGRQFSNSRSEMNVSTLELGDSALYLCASSLVSGGGETQYFGPGTRLLVL.

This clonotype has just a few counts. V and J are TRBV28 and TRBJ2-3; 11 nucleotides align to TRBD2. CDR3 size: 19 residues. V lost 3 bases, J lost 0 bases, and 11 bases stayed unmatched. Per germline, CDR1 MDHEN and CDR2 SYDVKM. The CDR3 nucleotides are TGTGCCAGCAGTTTCCCTAGCGGGAGGATCTATTATAGCACAGATACGCAGTATTTT. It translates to CASSFPSGRIYYSTDTQYF.

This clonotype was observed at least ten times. DNA of the CDR3: TGTGCCAGCAGTGACGGGCCTTACTACGAGCAGTACTTC. Its protein product is CASSDGPYYEQYF. The rearrangement links TRBV6-2 or TRBV6-3 to TRBJ2-7; D remains unclear. The CDR3 runs 13 residues. Trimming left V 5 bases short and J 3 bases short, with 11 bases between. Germline V gives CDR1 MNHEY, CDR2 SVGEGT.

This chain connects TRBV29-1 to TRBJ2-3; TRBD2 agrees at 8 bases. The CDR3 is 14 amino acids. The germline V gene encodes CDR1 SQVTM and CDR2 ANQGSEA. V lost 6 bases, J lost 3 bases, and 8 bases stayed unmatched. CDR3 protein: CSVSGTRSTDTQYF. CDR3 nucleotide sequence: TGCAGCGTCTCCGGGACTAGAAGTACAGATACGCAGTATTTT.

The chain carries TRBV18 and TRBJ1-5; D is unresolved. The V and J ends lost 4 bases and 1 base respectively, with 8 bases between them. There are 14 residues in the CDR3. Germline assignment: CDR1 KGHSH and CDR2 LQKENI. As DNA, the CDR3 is TGTGCCAGCTCACGGGAAAAGAGCAATCAGCCCCAGCATTTT. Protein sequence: CASSREKSNQPQHF. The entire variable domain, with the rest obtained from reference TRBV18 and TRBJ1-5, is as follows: NAGVMQNPRHLVRRRGQEARLRCSPMKGHSHVYWYRQLPEEGLKFMVYLQKENIIDESGMPKERFSAEFPKEGPSILRIQQVVRGDSAAYFCASSREKSNQPQHFGDGTRLSIL.

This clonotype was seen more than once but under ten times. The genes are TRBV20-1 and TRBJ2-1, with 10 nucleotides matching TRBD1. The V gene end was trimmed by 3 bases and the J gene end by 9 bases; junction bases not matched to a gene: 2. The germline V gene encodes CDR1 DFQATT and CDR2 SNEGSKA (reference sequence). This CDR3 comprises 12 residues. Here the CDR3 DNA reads TGCAGTGCTAGGACAGGGGGCGGTGAGCAGTTCTTC. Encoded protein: CSARTGGGEQFF.

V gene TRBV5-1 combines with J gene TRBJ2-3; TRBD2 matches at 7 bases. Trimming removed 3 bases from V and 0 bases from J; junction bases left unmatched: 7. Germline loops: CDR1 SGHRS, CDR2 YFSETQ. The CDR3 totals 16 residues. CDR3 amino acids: CASSSGPGGSTDTQYF. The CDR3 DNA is TGCGCCAGCAGCTCCGGTCCGGGGGGAAGCACAGATACGCAGTATTTT.

CDR3 bases: TGTGCCAGCGGGCTCGGGGAGCTGTTTTTT. Its translation is CASGLGELFF. The chain uses TRBV6-6 and TRBJ2-2; the D is unclear. CDR3 length: 10 residues. The V gene's germline CDR1 is MNHNY and CDR2 SVGAGI (reference sequence). Between the trimmed V and J ends, which lost 8 bases and 7 bases, there was a span of 5 bases.

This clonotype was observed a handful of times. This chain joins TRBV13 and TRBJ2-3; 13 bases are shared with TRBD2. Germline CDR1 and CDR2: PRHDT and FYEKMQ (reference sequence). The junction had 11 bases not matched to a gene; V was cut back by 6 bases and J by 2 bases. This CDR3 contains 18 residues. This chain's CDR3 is CASSSRTSGGADTDTQYF. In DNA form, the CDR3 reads TGTGCCAGCAGTTCCCGAACTAGCGGGGGGGCCGACACAGATACGCAGTATTTT.

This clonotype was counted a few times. In nucleotides, the CDR3 is TGTGCCTGGAGGGGACCGTTGAACACCGGGGAGCTGTTTTTT. This codes for CAWRGPLNTGELFF. J is TRBJ2-2 and V is TRBV30; D tentatively fits TRBD1 or TRBD2 (5 bases each). Germline CDR1 and CDR2: GTSNPN and SVGIG (reference sequence). CDR3 length: 14 residues. The V gene lost 3 bases and the J gene lost 1 base, with 9 bases spanning the gap.

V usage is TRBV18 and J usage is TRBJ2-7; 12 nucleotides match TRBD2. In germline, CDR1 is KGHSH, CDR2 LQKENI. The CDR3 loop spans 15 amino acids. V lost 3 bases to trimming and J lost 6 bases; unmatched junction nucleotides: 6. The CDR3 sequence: CASSPPSGRAPEQYF. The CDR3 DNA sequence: TGTGCCAGCTCACCTCCTAGCGGGAGGGCCCCCGAGCAGTACTTC.

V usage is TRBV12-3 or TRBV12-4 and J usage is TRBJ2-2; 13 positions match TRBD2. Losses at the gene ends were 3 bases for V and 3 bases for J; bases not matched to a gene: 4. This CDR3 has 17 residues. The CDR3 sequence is CASSFTSGRAYTGELFF. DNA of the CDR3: TGTGCCAGCAGTTTTACTAGCGGGAGGGCCTACACCGGGGAGCTGTTTTTT.

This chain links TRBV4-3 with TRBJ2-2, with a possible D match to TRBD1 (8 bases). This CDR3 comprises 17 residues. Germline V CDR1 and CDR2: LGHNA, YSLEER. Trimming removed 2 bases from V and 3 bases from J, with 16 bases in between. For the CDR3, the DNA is TGCGCCAGCAGCCAACAGGGGGCTAGCGGCTACACCGGGGAGCTGTTTTTT. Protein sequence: CASSQQGASGYTGELFF.

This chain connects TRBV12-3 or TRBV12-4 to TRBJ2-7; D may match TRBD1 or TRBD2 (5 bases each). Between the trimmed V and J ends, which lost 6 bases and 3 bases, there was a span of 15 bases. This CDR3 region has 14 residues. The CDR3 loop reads CASSRPGRSYEQYF. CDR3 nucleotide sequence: TGTGCCAGCAGCCGTCCGGGACGGAGCTACGAGCAGTACTTC.

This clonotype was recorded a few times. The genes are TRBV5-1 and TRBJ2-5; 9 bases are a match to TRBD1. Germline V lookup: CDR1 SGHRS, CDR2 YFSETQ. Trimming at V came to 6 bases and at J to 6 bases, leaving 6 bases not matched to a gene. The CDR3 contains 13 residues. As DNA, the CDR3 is TGCGCCAGCACCTCCGGGACAGGGCAGACCCAGTACTTC. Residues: CASTSGTGQTQYF.

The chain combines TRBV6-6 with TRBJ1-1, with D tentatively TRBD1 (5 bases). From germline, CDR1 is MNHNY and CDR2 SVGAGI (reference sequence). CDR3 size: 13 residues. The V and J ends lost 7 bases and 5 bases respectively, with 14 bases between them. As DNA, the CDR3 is TGTGCCAGCACCCGGGGGGAGCCAACTGAAGCTTTCTTT. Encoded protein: CASTRGEPTEAFF.

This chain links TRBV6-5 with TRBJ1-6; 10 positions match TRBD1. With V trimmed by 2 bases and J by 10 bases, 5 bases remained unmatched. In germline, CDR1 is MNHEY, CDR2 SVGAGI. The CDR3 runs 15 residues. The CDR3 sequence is CASSYGGQGNSPLHF. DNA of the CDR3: TGTGCCAGCAGTTACGGGGGACAGGGGAACTCACCCCTCCACTTT.

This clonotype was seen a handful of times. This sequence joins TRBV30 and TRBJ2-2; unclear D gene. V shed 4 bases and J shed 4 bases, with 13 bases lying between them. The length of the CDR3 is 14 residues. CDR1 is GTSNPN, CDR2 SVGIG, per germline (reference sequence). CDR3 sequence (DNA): TGTGCCTGGACCCGTACCTTGCTCACCGGGGAGCTGTTTTTT. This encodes CAWTRTLLTGELFF.

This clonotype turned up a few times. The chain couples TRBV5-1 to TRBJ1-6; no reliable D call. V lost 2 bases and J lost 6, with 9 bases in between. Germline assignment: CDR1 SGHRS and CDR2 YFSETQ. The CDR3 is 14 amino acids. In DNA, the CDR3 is TGCGCCAGCAGCTTACGGGCTGGTAATTCACCCCTCCACTTT. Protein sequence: CASSLRAGNSPLHF.

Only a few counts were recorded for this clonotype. The CDR3 nucleotides read TGTGCCAGCAGCGGGGGACTAGCGGAGAGAACGAACACCGGGGAGCTGTTTTTT. It yields the protein CASSGGLAERTNTGELFF. The V call is TRBV9, the J call TRBJ2-2; TRBD2 matches at 11 bases. In germline, CDR1 is SGDLS, CDR2 YYNGEE. The V segment lost 3 bases and the J segment 0 bases; nucleotides outside the gene matches: 7. This CDR3 has 18 residues.